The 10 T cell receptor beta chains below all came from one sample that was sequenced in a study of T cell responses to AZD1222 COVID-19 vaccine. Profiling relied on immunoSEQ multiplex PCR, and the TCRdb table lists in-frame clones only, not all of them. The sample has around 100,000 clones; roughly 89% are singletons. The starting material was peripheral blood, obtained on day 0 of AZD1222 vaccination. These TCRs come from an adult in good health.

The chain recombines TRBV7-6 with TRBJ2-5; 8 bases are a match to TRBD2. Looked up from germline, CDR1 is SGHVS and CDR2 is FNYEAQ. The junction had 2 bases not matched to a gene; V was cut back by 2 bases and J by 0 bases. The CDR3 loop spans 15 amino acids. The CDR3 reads CASSLTSGHQETQYF. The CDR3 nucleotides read TGTGCCAGCAGCTTAACTAGCGGACACCAAGAGACCCAGTACTTC.

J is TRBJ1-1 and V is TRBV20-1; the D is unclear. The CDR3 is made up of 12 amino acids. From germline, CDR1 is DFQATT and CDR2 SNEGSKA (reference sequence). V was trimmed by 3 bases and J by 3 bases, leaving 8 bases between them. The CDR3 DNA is TGCAGTGCTAGTCGACCGCACACTGAAGCTTTCTTT. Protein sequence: CSASRPHTEAFF.

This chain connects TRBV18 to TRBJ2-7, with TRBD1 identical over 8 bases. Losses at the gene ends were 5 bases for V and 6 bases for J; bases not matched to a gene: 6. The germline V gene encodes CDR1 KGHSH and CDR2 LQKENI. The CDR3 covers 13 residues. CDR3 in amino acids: CASSSDRGSEQYF. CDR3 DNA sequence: TGTGCCAGCTCATCAGACAGGGGCTCCGAGCAGTACTTC.

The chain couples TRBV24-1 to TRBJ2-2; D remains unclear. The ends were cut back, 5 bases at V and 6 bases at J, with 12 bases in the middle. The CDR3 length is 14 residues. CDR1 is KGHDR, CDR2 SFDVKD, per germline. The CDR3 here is CATSVPGFPGELFF. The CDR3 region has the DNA TGTGCCACCAGTGTTCCCGGGTTCCCCGGGGAGCTGTTTTTT.

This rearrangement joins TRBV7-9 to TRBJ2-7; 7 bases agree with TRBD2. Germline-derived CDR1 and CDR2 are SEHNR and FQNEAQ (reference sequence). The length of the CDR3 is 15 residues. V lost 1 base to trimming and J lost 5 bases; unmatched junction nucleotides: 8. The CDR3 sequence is CASSLGQVAGHEQYF. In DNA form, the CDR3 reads TGTGCCAGCAGCTTAGGTCAGGTAGCGGGTCACGAGCAGTACTTC.

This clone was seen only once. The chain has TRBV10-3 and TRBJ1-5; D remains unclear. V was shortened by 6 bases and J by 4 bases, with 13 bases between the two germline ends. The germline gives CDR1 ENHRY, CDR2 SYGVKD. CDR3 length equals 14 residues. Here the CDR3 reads CAISPDGGNQPQHF. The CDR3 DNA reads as TGTGCCATCAGCCCTGACGGTGGGAATCAGCCCCAGCATTTT.

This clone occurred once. CDR3 region: CASSPAGGTNQPQHF. In DNA form, the CDR3 reads TGTGCCAGCAGTCCGGCAGGGGGCACTAATCAGCCCCAGCATTTT. This chain links TRBV27 with TRBJ1-5, with 8 positions matching TRBD1. Trimming removed 5 bases from V and 4 bases from J; junction bases left unmatched: 7. Germline V gives CDR1 MNHEY, CDR2 SMNVEV (reference sequence). This CDR3 region has 15 residues.

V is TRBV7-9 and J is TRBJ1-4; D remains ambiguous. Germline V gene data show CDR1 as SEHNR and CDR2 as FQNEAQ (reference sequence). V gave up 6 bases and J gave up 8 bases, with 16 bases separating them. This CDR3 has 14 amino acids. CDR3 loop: CASSSGSVGEKLFF. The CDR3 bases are TGTGCCAGCAGTTCCGGGTCAGTAGGGGAAAAACTGTTTTTT.

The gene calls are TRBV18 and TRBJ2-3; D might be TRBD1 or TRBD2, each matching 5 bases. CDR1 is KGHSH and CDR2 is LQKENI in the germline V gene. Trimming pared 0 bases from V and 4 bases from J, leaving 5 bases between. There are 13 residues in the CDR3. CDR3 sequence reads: CASSPPGADTQYF. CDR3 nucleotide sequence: TGTGCCAGCTCACCACCGGGGGCAGATACGCAGTATTTT.

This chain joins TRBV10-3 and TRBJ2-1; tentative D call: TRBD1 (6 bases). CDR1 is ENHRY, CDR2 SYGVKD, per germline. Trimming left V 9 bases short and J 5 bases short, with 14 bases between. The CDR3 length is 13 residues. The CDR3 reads CAIRQELDNEQFF. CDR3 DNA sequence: TGTGCCATTCGACAGGAGCTCGACAATGAGCAGTTCTTC.